Listed below are T cell receptor beta chains from one sample, sequenced in a study of identical twins. MiXCR, applied by TCRdb to the 5' RACE reads, yields one record per CDR3 protein. The sample holds around 690,000 distinct CDR3 sequences, 21% seen once. These data also formed part of another study, on T cells expressing NK-cell markers.

Sequences were obtained from PBMCs. The source of these receptors is a woman aged 18-29 years in good health. Both conserved end residues are part of each CDR3. A D gene is named only where the DNA matches it firmly. Only part of the rows carry a size: once, few, many, or a class if the clone is expanded.

>.|.|TRBJ2-1|TRBV9
CASSFRTDPYNEQFF
TGTGCCAGCAGCTTTCGGACAGACCCCTACAATGAGCAGTTCTTC
>.|.|TRBJ1-4|TRBV19
CASRIGEKLFF
TGTGCCAGTAGGATCGGTGAAAAACTGTTTTTT
>TRBD2|many|TRBJ2-1|TRBV9
CASSVEGGLAGGETYNEQFF
TGTGCCAGCAGCGTAGAAGGAGGGTTAGCGGGGGGTGAAACCTACAATGAGCAGTTCTTC
>.|.|TRBJ2-7|TRBV6-5
CASSYADRRSDEQYF
TGTGCCAGCAGTTACGCCGACAGGAGGTCCGACGAGCAGTACTTC
>TRBD2|few|TRBJ2-3|TRBV12-3/TRBV12-4
CASSPPGLAEPSTDTQYF
TGTGCCAGCAGTCCCCCGGGACTAGCGGAACCAAGCACAGATACGCAGTATTTT
>.|few|TRBJ2-3|TRBV20-1
CSAPPGQAPDTQYF
TGCAGTGCTCCCCCAGGGCAGGCCCCCGATACGCAGTATTTT
>TRBD2|.|TRBJ2-3|TRBV5-1
CASSSGLEGDTQYF
TGCGCCAGCAGCTCTGGACTAGAAGGAGATACGCAGTATTTT
>TRBD2|.|TRBJ2-7|TRBV2
CASTGGGAYEQYF
TGTGCCAGCACTGGCGGGGGGGCCTACGAGCAGTACTTC
>.|few|TRBJ2-7|TRBV29-1
CSVRGSKAQGLSSYEQYF
TGCAGCGTTAGGGGGTCTAAGGCCCAAGGGCTTAGCTCCTACGAGCAGTACTTC
>.|.|TRBJ2-3|TRBV21-1
CAGRGLAGRGRTDTQYF
TGTGCCGGACGCGGGCTAGCGGGGAGAGGGAGAACAGATACGCAGTATTTT
>TRBD2|.|TRBJ2-1|TRBV3-1
CASSQPGLAGGPAEQFF
TGTGCCAGCAGCCAACCAGGACTAGCGGGGGGGCCGGCTGAGCAGTTCTTC
>TRBD1|few|TRBJ1-6|TRBV20-1
CSAPDRGDSPLHF
TGCAGTGCTCCGGACAGGGGGGATTCACCCCTCCACTTT
>.|many|TRBJ2-7|TRBV12-3/TRBV12-4
CASSRLSSYEQYF
TGTGCCAGCAGTCGGTTAAGCTCCTACGAGCAGTACTTC
>.|few|TRBJ2-1|TRBV11-3
CASSFGDHRNEQFF
TGTGCCAGCAGCTTCGGGGACCATAGGAATGAGCAGTTCTTC
>.|.|TRBJ1-5|TRBV20-1
CSARDGSNSNQPQHF
TGCAGTGCTAGGGACGGGTCAAATAGCAATCAGCCCCAGCATTTT
>.|.|TRBJ2-3|TRBV29-1
CSVRQLPYLTSTDTQYF
TGCAGCGTTCGACAGCTACCATACCTTACTAGCACAGATACGCAGTATTTT
>.|few|TRBJ2-1|TRBV29-1
CSVEDASEQFF
TGCAGCGTTGAAGATGCCAGTGAGCAGTTCTTC
>.|.|TRBJ1-4|TRBV20-1
CSASHLFEKLFF
TGCAGTGCTAGCCACCTTTTTGAAAAACTGTTTTTT
>.|.|TRBJ2-5|TRBV7-9
CASSVRDPSGTQYF
TGTGCCAGCAGCGTAAGGGACCCCAGCGGGACCCAGTACTTC
>TRBD1|.|TRBJ1-1|TRBV11-1
CASSLVAHRGRRNTEAFF
TGTGCCAGCAGCTTAGTAGCGCACAGGGGACGGAGGAACACTGAAGCTTTCTTT
>.|few|TRBJ1-1|TRBV5-1
CASSAADGTEAFF
TGCGCCAGCAGCGCGGCGGACGGCACTGAAGCTTTCTTT
>TRBD1|few|TRBJ2-3|TRBV9
CASSVTGTGVTDTQYF
TGTGCCAGCAGCGTAACCGGGACAGGGGTCACAGATACGCAGTATTTT
>.|few|TRBJ2-4|TRBV7-2
CASSLDSKNIQYF
TGTGCCAGCAGCTTAGACAGTAAAAACATTCAGTACTTC
>TRBD2|few|TRBJ2-5|TRBV12-3/TRBV12-4
CASRTGTSASETQYF
TGTGCCAGCAGAACCGGGACTAGCGCGTCAGAGACCCAGTACTTC
>TRBD2|.|TRBJ2-1|TRBV3-1
CASATSGPRDEQFF
TGTGCCAGCGCCACTAGCGGGCCAAGGGATGAGCAGTTCTTC
>TRBD1|few|TRBJ1-1|TRBV12-3/TRBV12-4
CASSWRTGGVNTEAFF
TGTGCCAGCAGTTGGCGGACAGGGGGAGTTAACACTGAAGCTTTCTTT
>TRBD1|many|TRBJ2-2|TRBV7-9
CASSPPRDRASGELFF
TGTGCCAGCAGCCCGCCCCGGGACAGGGCATCCGGGGAGCTGTTTTTT
>.|few|TRBJ1-5|TRBV6-5
CASSYGGGQISNQPQHF
TGTGCCAGCAGTTACGGGGGCGGACAGATCAGCAATCAGCCCCAGCATTTT
>TRBD2|many|TRBJ2-5|TRBV20-1
CSAERGAGETQYF
TGCAGTGCTGAGCGGGGGGCGGGTGAGACCCAGTACTTC
>.|.|TRBJ2-4|TRBV10-3
CAITPKPRLAKNIQYF
TGTGCCATCACTCCTAAGCCACGACTAGCCAAAAACATTCAGTACTTC
>TRBD2|.|TRBJ2-1|TRBV6-1
CASRSILAGGQNEQFF
TGTGCCAGCAGGTCGATACTAGCGGGAGGTCAGAATGAGCAGTTCTTC
>.|.|TRBJ1-1|TRBV3-1
CASSQDRRGLNTEAFF
TGTGCCAGCAGCCAAGATCGGAGAGGGCTGAACACTGAAGCTTTCTTT
>.|.|TRBJ2-3|TRBV6-4
CASSDSRDTQYF
TGTGCCAGCAGTGACTCAAGGGATACGCAGTATTTT
>.|.|TRBJ1-1|TRBV20-1
CSAFTGNTEAFF
TGCAGTGCCTTTACAGGGAACACTGAAGCTTTCTTT
>.|many|TRBJ2-7|TRBV12-3/TRBV12-4
CASSVRDYEQYF
TGTGCCAGCAGTGTTAGGGACTACGAGCAGTACTTC
>.|.|TRBJ1-2|TRBV6-5
CASSYSRLGGYTF
TGTGCCAGCAGTTACTCCAGACTCGGAGGCTACACCTTC
>TRBD2|.|TRBJ2-3|TRBV20-1
CSASASGGADTQYF
TGCAGTGCTTCAGCTAGCGGGGGGGCTGATACGCAGTATTTT
>TRBD2|.|TRBJ2-7|TRBV9
CASSLRTSGVSEQYF
TGTGCCAGCAGCCTCCGGACTAGCGGAGTAAGCGAGCAGTACTTC
>TRBD2|.|TRBJ2-4|TRBV20-1
CSAAGEVNIQYF
TGCAGTGCCGCGGGGGAGGTAAACATTCAGTACTTC
>TRBD2|.|TRBJ2-7|TRBV10-2
CASTGGISYEQYF
TGCGCCAGCACGGGGGGGATCTCCTACGAGCAGTACTTC
>TRBD2|.|TRBJ2-1|TRBV12-3/TRBV12-4
CTSSLTRLADGRNEQFF
TGTACCAGCAGTTTGACTCGACTAGCCGACGGTAGAAATGAGCAGTTCTTC
>TRBD2|.|TRBJ2-1|TRBV12-3/TRBV12-4
CASSFGPGSSGSGEQFF
TGTGCCAGCAGCTTTGGGCCCGGGTCTAGCGGGAGTGGGGAGCAGTTCTTC
>TRBD2|.|TRBJ2-2|TRBV7-2
CASSPLAGVTGELFF
TGTGCCAGCAGCCCCTTAGCGGGAGTAACCGGGGAGCTGTTTTTT
>TRBD1|few|TRBJ2-3|TRBV18
CASSPGRGQDTQYF
TGTGCCAGCTCACCAGGCAGGGGGCAGGATACGCAGTATTTT
>.|.|TRBJ2-3|TRBV20-1
CSASGMEVIDTQYF
TGCAGTGCTAGTGGGATGGAGGTGATAGATACGCAGTATTTT
>.|many|TRBJ1-4|TRBV7-8
CASSLAAGSEEKLFF
TGTGCCAGCAGCTTGGCCGCGGGTTCGGAAGAAAAACTGTTTTTT
>.|.|TRBJ2-7|TRBV20-1
CSAGGPGGGEQYF
TGCAGTGCTGGTGGACCCGGGGGTGGCGAGCAGTACTTC
>.|.|TRBJ2-1|TRBV12-3/TRBV12-4
CASSFGGNPYNEQFF
TGTGCCAGCAGTTTCGGGGGTAACCCCTACAATGAGCAGTTCTTC
>TRBD1|.|TRBJ1-6|TRBV12-3/TRBV12-4
CASSSHQGALNSPLHF
TGTGCCAGCAGTTCTCATCAGGGGGCCCTGAATTCACCCCTCCACTTT
>.|.|TRBJ2-1|TRBV12-3/TRBV12-4
CASSLGDDGNEQFF
TGTGCCAGCAGTTTGGGGGACGACGGCAATGAGCAGTTCTTC
>.|few|TRBJ2-3|TRBV3-1
CASSQVLASDTQYF
TGTGCCAGCAGCCAAGTACTAGCATCAGATACGCAGTATTTT
>.|.|TRBJ1-1|TRBV29-1
CSASRGHGNTEAFF
TGCAGCGCTTCTCGGGGGCATGGGAACACTGAAGCTTTCTTT
>.|few|TRBJ2-7|TRBV7-2
CASWASDTSTYEQYF
TGTGCCAGCTGGGCTAGCGACACGTCAACCTACGAGCAGTACTTC